A single sample is the source of the 10 T cell receptor beta chains below, sequenced in a study of T cells in Graves' hyperthyroidism and ophthalmopathy. The CDR3 regions of TCR beta were amplified from RNA transcripts. The HTBI primer set served for first-round RT-PCR of the TCR CDR3. TCRdb called the multiplex PCR reads again in MiXCR, with one record for every CDR3 protein. The repertoire holds roughly 240,000 distinct CDR3 sequences, with roughly 17% as singletons. The sequenced material came from blood. These receptors were taken from a woman under 30 with Graves' ophthalmopathy.

This clonotype was counted at least ten times. This sequence joins TRBV6-1 and TRBJ2-3; TRBD1 agrees at 8 bases. The V gene's germline CDR1 is MNHNS and CDR2 SASEGT. Germline trimming cut 0 bases from V and 5 bases from J; bases unmatched to any gene: 7. The CDR3 is 16 residues long. The CDR3 DNA is TGTGCCAGCAGTGAAGCGTCCAGGGGGCGTGTAGATACGCAGTATTTT. It is translated as CASSEASRGRVDTQYF.

This clonotype showed up many times. V gene TRBV19 combines with J gene TRBJ2-1; D gene unclear. The V end lost 2 bases, the J end lost 7 bases, and 18 bases lay between the germline ends. CDR1 and CDR2 from the germline V gene are LNHDA and SQIVND (reference sequence). This CDR3 contains 16 residues. Here the CDR3 reads CASSILYGPVPNEQFF. Here the CDR3 DNA reads TGTGCCAGTAGTATATTGTACGGACCGGTCCCTAATGAGCAGTTCTTC.

This clonotype has at least ten counts. The V and J genes are TRBV12-3 or TRBV12-4 and TRBJ2-5; D remains unclear. V lost 0 bases and J 5 bases, leaving 10 bases between the germline ends. This CDR3 region has 14 residues. The CDR3, as DNA: TGTGCCAGCAGTTTAGCAGGGTTCGTCGAGACCCAGTACTTC. Translation gives CASSLAGFVETQYF.

This clonotype came up many times. The chain is built from TRBV7-9 and TRBJ1-1; possibly TRBD1 for D (5 bases). Trimming cost V 2 bases and J 11 bases, with 15 bases left between them. The CDR3 runs to 13 residues. Germline V CDR1 and CDR2: SEHNR, FQNEAQ (reference sequence). In nucleotides, the CDR3 is TGTGCCAGCAGCTTATCAGGGCGCCGGTGGGCTTTCTTT. This translates into CASSLSGRRWAFF.

This clonotype was observed at least ten times. The V gene is TRBV11-2, the J gene TRBJ2-5, with 8 bases identical to TRBD1. CDR3 length equals 15 residues. Germline V lookup: CDR1 SGHAT, CDR2 FQNNGV. With V trimmed by 5 bases and J by 5 bases, 10 bases remained unmatched. The CDR3 DNA reads TGTGCCAGCAGCGTTACCGGGACAGGTGGGGAGACCCAGTACTTC. It codes for CASSVTGTGGETQYF.

This clonotype was recorded many times. CDR3 coding DNA: TGTGCCAGCAGGCCCGGGACAGGGGGCGACACCGGGGAGCTGTTTTTT. This sequence encodes CASRPGTGGDTGELFF. The genes are TRBV28 and TRBJ2-2, with TRBD1 identical over 12 bases. Germline CDR1 MDHEN, CDR2 SYDVKM. The length of the CDR3 is 16 residues. After removal of 6 bases from V and 3 bases from J, the junction contained 5 bases not matched to a gene.

This chain uses TRBV6-1 with TRBJ2-7; D not resolved. V lost 2 bases, J lost 4 bases, and 9 bases lay in between. Germline V gene lookup returns CDR1 MNHNS and CDR2 SASEGT. There are 13 residues in the CDR3. CDR3 bases: TGTGCCAGCAGTGAATCTGCCGCATACGAGCAGTACTTC. Protein sequence: CASSESAAYEQYF.

This clonotype was observed at least ten times. V gene TRBV3-1 combines with J gene TRBJ2-1; 7 bases align to TRBD2. From germline, CDR1 is LGHDT and CDR2 YNNKEL (reference sequence). With 7 bases clipped from V and 3 bases from J, the junction kept 6 bases outside the gene matches. The CDR3 is 14 residues long. This CDR3 reads CASMPGLSYNEQFF. CDR3 nucleotide sequence: TGTGCCAGCATGCCGGGACTAAGCTACAATGAGCAGTTCTTC.

The rearrangement links TRBV7-9 to TRBJ2-6, with a possible D match to TRBD1 (6 bases). Germline CDR1 SEHNR, CDR2 FQNEAQ (reference sequence). Trimming took off 1 base at V and 5 bases at J, with 15 bases between the two ends. The CDR3 has 17 residues. DNA of the CDR3: TGTGCCAGCAGCTTAGGGCCAGGGGCGATTTGGGCCAACGTCCTGACTTTC. Encoded protein: CASSLGPGAIWANVLTF.

The sample holds a few counts of this clonotype. The rearrangement links TRBV4-3 to TRBJ2-1; tentative D call: TRBD2 (5 bases). The germline V gene has CDR1 LGHNA and CDR2 YSLEER. The CDR3 has 14 amino acids. Trimming cost V 6 bases and J 7 bases, with 16 bases left between them. CDR3 loop: CASRPGRGENEQFF. DNA of the CDR3: TGCGCCAGCAGACCAGGACGGGGTGAAAATGAGCAGTTCTTC.